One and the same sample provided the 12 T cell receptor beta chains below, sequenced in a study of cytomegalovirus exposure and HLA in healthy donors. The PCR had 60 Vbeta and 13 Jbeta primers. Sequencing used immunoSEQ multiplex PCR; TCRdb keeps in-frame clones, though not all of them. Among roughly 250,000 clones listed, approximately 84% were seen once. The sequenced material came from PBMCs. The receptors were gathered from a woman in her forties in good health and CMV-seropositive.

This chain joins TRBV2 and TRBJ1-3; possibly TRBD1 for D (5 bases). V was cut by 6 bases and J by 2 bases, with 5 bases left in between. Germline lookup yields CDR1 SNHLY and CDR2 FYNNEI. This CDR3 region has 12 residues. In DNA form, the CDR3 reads TGTGCCAGCAGGACAGCTGGAAACACCATATATTTT. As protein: CASRTAGNTIYF.

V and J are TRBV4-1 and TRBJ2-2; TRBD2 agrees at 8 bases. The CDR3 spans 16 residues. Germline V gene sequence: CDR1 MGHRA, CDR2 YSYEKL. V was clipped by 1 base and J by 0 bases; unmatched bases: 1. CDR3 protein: CASSQVREANTGELFF. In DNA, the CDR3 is TGCGCCAGCAGCCAAGTGCGGGAGGCGAACACCGGGGAGCTGTTTTTT.

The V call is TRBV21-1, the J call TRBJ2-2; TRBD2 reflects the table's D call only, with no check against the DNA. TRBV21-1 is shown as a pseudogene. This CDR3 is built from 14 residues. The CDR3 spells CASPSGRDTGELFF. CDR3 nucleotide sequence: TGTGCCAGCCCCAGCGGGAGAGACACCGGGGAGCTGTTTTTT.

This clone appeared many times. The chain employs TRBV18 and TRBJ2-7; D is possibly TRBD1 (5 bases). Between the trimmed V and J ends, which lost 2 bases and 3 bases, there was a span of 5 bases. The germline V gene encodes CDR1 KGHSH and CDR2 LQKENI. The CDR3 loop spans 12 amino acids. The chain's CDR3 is CASSPDSYEQYF. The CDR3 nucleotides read TGTGCCAGCTCACCAGACAGCTACGAGCAGTACTTC.

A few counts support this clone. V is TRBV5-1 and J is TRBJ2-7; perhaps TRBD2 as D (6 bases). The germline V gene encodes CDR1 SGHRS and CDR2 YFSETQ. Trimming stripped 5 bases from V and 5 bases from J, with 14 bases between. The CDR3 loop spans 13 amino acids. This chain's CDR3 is CASSTGWGDEQYF. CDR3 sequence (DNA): TGCGCCAGCAGTACGGGATGGGGGGACGAGCAGTACTTC.

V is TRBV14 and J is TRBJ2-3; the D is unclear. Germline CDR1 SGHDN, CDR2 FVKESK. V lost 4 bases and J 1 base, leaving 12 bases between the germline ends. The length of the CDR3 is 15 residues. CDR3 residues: CASSPRWVGTDTQYF. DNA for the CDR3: TGTGCCAGCAGCCCGCGGTGGGTAGGCACAGATACGCAGTATTTT.

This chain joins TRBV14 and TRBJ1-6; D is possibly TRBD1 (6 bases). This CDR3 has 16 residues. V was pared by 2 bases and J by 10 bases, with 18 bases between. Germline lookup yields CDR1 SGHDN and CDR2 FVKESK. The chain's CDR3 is CASSQTGNKGRSPLHF. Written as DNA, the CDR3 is TGTGCCAGCAGCCAAACAGGGAACAAAGGTCGGTCACCCCTCCACTTT. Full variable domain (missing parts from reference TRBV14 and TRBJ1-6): EAGVTQFPSHSVIEKGQTVTLRCDPISGHDNLYWYRRVMGKEIKFLLHFVKESKQDESGMPNNRFLAERTGGTYSTLKVQPAELEDSGVYFCASSQTGNKGRSPLHFGNGTRLTVT.

In DNA form, the CDR3 reads TGCGCCAGCAGCCCGGACACGGTGGGCTATGGCTACACCTTC. Translated: CASSPDTVGYGYTF. The chain combines TRBV5-1 with TRBJ1-2; D perhaps matches TRBD1 (5 bases). Germline V gene sequence: CDR1 SGHRS, CDR2 YFSETQ. Trimming removed 4 bases at V and 4 bases at J, with 14 bases between. The CDR3 covers 14 residues.

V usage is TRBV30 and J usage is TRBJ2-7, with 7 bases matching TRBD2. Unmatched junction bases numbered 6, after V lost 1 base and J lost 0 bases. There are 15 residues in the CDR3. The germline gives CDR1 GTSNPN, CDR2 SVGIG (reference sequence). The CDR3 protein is CAWSDGRGNSYEQYF. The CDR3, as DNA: TGTGCCTGGAGTGATGGGAGGGGCAACTCCTACGAGCAGTACTTC.

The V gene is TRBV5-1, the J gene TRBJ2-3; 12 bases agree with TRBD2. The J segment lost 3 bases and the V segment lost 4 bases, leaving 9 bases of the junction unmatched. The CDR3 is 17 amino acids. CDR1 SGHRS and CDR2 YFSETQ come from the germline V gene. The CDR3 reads CASSMGTSGPGTDTQYF. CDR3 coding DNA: TGCGCCAGCAGCATGGGGACTAGCGGGCCCGGGACAGATACGCAGTATTTT.

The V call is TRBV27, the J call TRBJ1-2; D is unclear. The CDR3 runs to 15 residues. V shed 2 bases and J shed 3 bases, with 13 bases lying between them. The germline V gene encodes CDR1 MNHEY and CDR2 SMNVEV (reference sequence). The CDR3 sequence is CASSLNSLGDYGYTF. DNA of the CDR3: TGTGCCAGCAGTTTAAACTCCCTCGGGGACTATGGCTACACCTTC.

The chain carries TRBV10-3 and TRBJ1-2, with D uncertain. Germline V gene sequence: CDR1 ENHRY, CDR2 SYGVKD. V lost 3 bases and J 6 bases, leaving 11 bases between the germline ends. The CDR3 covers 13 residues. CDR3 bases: TGTGCCATCAGTGATATAGGCGGAAATGGCTACACCTTC. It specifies CAISDIGGNGYTF.